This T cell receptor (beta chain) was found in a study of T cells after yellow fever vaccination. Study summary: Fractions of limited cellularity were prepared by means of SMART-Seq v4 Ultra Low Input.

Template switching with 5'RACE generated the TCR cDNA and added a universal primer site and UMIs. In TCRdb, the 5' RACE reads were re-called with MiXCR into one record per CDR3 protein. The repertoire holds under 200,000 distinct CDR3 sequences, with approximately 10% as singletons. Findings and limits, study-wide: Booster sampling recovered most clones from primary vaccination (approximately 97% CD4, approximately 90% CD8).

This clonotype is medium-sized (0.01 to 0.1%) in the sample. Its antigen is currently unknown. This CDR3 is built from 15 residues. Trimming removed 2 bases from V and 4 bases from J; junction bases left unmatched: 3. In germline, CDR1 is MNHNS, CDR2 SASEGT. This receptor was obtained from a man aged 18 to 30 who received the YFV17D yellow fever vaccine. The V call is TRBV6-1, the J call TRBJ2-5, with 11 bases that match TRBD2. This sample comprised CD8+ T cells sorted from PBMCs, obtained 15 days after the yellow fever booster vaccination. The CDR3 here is CASSELAGGPETQYF. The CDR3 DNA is TGTGCCAGCAGTGAATTAGCGGGGGGGCCAGAGACCCAGTACTTC.